This note documents a single TCR beta chain sequence. Its cognate antigen is unknown. All of the isolated RNA was reverse transcribed, so expressed TCRB transcripts were sequenced. Naive, central memory and regulatory T cell samples averaged around 3.9 million reads. Sequencing was performed with immunoSEQ multiplex PCR; in TCRdb, only in-frame clones are kept and a portion is missing. The sample lists 150,000 or so clones, 9.2% occurring once. The V gene lost 1 base and the J gene lost 7 bases, with 5 bases spanning the gap. The germline V gene has CDR1 SGHNT and CDR2 YYREEE (reference sequence). This CDR3 is built from 11 residues. This entry comes from a study of beta chain features in type 1 diabetes. Overall study context: All samples together contributed around 100,000,000 sorted cells for examination.

Sorted CD4+ subsets: naive, central memory, regulatory, stem cell-like memory (CD45RO/CCR7/CD25/CD127/CD95/CD27 panel). Points from the study as a whole: It was among patients, rather than healthy donors, that naive, central memory and Treg TCRB repertoires appeared more similar.

The chain combines TRBV5-4 with TRBJ1-2; no definite D call. The source is a man aged 18 to 35 in good health. The sample taken for sequencing was central memory CD4+ T cells from blood. CDR3 region: CASSLNGGYTF. For the CDR3, the DNA is TGTGCCAGCAGCTTGAACGGTGGCTACACCTTC. The full variable domain, in which reference TRBV5-4 and TRBJ1-2 provide the parts outside the CDR3, is ETGVTQSPTHLIKTRGQQVTLRCSSQSGHNTVSWYQQALGQGPQFIFQYYREEENGRGNFPPRFSGLQFPNYSSELNVNALELDDSALYLCASSLNGGYTFGSGTRLTVV.